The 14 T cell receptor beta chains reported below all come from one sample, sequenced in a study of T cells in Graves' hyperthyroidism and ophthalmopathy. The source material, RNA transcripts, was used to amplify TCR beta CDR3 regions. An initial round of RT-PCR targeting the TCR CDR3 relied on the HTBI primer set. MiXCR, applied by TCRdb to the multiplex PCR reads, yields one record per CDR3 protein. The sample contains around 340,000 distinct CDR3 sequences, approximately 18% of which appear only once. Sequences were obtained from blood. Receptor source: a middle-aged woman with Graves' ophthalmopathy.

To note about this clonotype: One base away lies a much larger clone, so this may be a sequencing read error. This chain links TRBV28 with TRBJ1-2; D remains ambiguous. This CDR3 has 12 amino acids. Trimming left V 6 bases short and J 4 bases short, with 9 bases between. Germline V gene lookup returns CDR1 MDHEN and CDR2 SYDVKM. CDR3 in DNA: TGTGCCAGCAGCGCTGACCGCTATGGCTACACCTTC. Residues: CASSADRYGYTF.

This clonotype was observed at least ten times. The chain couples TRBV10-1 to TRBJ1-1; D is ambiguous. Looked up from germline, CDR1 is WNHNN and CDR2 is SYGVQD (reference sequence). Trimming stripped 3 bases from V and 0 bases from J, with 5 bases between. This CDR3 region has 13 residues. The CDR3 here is CASSDNLNTEAFF. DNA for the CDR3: TGCGCCAGCAGTGATAATTTGAACACTGAAGCTTTCTTT.

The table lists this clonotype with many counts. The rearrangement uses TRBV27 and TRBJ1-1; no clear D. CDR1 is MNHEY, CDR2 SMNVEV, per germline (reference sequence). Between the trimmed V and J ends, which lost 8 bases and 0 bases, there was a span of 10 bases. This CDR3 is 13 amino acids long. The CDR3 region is CASGSDLNTEAFF. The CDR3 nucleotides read TGTGCCAGCGGGTCAGACTTGAACACTGAAGCTTTCTTT.

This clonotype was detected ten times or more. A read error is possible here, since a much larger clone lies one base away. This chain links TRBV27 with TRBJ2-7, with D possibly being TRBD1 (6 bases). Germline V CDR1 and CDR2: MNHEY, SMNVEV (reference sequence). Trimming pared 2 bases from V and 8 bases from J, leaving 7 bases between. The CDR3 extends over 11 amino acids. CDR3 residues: CASSLGGQQYF. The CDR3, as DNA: TGTGCCAGCAGTTTAGGGGGCCAGCAGTACTTC.

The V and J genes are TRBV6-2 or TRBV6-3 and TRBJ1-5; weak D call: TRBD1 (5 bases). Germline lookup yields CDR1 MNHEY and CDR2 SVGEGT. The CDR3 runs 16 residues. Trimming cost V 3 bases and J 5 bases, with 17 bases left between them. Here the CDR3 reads CASSYLPTGAHQPQHF. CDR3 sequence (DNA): TGTGCCAGCAGTTATCTGCCCACTGGGGCCCATCAGCCCCAGCATTTT.

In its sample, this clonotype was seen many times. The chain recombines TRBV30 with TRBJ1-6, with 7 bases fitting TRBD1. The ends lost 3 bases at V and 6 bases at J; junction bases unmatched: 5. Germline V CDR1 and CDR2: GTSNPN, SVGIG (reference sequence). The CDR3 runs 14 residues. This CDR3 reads CAWSQGVFNSPLHF. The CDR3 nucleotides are TGTGCCTGGAGCCAGGGGGTTTTTAATTCACCCCTCCACTTT.

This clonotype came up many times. CDR3 region: CSVGDRGSFETQYF. In nucleotides, the CDR3 is TGCAGCGTCGGAGACAGGGGGAGCTTTGAGACCCAGTACTTC. J is TRBJ2-5 and V is TRBV29-1, with 9 positions matching TRBD1. The germline CDR1 and CDR2 sequences are SQVTM and ANQGSEA. This CDR3 has 14 amino acids. After removal of 6 bases from V and 5 bases from J, the junction contained 10 bases not matched to a gene.

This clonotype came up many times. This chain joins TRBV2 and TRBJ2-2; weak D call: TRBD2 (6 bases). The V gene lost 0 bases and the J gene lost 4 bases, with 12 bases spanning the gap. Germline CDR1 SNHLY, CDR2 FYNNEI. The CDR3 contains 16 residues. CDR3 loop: CASSEASGVGTGELFF. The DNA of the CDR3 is TGTGCCAGCAGTGAAGCTAGCGGAGTCGGCACCGGGGAGCTGTTTTTT.

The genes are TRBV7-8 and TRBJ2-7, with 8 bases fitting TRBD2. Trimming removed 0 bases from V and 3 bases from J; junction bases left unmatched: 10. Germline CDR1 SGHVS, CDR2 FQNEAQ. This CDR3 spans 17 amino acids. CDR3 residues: CASSLATTSGLIYEQYF. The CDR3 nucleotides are TGTGCCAGCAGCTTAGCAACCACTAGCGGATTAATCTACGAGCAGTACTTC.

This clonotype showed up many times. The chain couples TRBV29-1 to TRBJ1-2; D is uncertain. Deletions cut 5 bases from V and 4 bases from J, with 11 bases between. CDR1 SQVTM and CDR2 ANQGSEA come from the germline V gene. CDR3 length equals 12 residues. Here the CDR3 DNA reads TGCAGCGTTATAGAGACTCCCTATGGCTACACCTTC. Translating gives CSVIETPYGYTF.

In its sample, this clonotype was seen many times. CDR3 bases: TGTGCCAGTACGGAACAGGGGGCACTCGGTGGCTACACCTTC. It codes for CASTEQGALGGYTF. The V call is TRBV12-3 or TRBV12-4, the J call TRBJ1-2; 9 bases are shared with TRBD1. Germline trimming cut 9 bases from V and 7 bases from J; bases unmatched to any gene: 12. The CDR3 covers 14 residues.

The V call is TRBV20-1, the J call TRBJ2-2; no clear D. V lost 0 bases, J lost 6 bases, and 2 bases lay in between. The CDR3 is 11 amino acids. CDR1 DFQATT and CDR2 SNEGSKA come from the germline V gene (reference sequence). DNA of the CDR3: TGCAGTGCTAGAGAGGCCGGGGAGCTGTTTTTT. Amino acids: CSAREAGELFF.

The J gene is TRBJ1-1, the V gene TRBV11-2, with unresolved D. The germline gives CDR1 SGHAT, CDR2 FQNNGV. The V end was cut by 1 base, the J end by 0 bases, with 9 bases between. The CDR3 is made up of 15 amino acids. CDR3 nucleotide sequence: TGTGCCAGCAGCTTAGTCGGTGAAATGAACACTGAAGCTTTCTTT. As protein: CASSLVGEMNTEAFF.

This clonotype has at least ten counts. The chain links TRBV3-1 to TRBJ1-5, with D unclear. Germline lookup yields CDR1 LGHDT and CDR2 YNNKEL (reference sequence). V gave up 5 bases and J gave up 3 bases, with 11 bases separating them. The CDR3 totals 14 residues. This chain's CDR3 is CASSAGTHNQPQHF. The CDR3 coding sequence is TGTGCCAGCAGCGCGGGAACTCACAATCAGCCCCAGCATTTT.